The 24 T cell receptor beta chains listed next were all sequenced from one sample in a study of blood T cell repertoires in COVID-19. The method was immunoSEQ multiplex PCR; TCRdb's version includes in-frame clones alone and lacks a portion of them. The table lists roughly 200,000 clones, about 95% of them singletons, with roughly 0.7% in the top ten. The sample comprised peripheral blood. The receptors here all came from a man aged 25-40 years with COVID-19, enrolled during active disease.

This clone was counted a single time. The chain combines TRBV5-1 with TRBJ2-1; perhaps TRBD2 as D (6 bases). The CDR3 covers 15 residues. The V end lost 4 bases, the J end lost 0 bases, and 11 bases lay between the germline ends. CDR1 is SGHRS, CDR2 YFSETQ, per germline. Here the CDR3 reads CASSSGLSSYNEQFF. CDR3 bases: TGCGCCAGCAGCAGCGGGTTGAGCTCCTACAATGAGCAGTTCTTC.

This chain connects TRBV12-5 to TRBJ2-1; 7 bases match TRBD2. There are 15 residues in the CDR3. The germline gives CDR1 LGHNT, CDR2 FRNRAP. V lost 5 bases to trimming and J lost 6 bases; unmatched junction nucleotides: 10. The CDR3 reads CASGPPGGSGNEQFF. CDR3 nucleotide sequence: TGTGCTAGTGGTCCGCCGGGGGGATCAGGCAATGAGCAGTTCTTC.

V gene TRBV6-7 combines with J gene TRBJ2-5; D ambiguous. TRBV6-7 is marked as an open reading frame, function uncertain. V lost 6 bases to trimming and J lost 0 bases, with 8 bases between them. The CDR3 spans 13 residues. The DNA of the CDR3 is TGTGCCAGCAGCCATGACAACCAAGAGACCCAGTACTTC. Encoded protein: CASSHDNQETQYF.

This chain uses TRBV6-5 with TRBJ2-7; D not resolved. The CDR3 spans 12 residues. Per germline, CDR1 MNHEY and CDR2 SVGAGI. The V and J ends lost 5 bases and 5 bases respectively, with 10 bases between them. CDR3 coding DNA: TGTGCCAGCAGTCGAACGACAAACGAGCAGTACTTC. Its protein product is CASSRTTNEQYF.

Points on this clone: Other DNA sequences in the sample encode the same CDR3. V is TRBV4-1 and J is TRBJ1-6; TRBD1 matches at 7 bases. This CDR3 has 15 amino acids. The V and J ends lost 1 base and 6 bases, in that order; junction bases with no gene match: 3. Germline V gene data show CDR1 as MGHRA and CDR2 as YSYEKL. DNA for the CDR3: TGCGCCAGCAGCCAAGGACAGGGCGGTAATTCACCCCTCCACTTT. Protein product: CASSQGQGGNSPLHF.

This clone was seen more than once but under ten times. CDR3 nucleotide sequence: TGCGCCAGCAGCTCTAGCGGAACCTACGAGCAGTACTTC. Translating it yields CASSSSGTYEQYF. The chain employs TRBV10-1 and TRBJ2-7; 7 bases map to TRBD2. In germline, CDR1 is WNHNN, CDR2 SYGVQD (reference sequence). V gave up 6 bases and J gave up 2 bases; unmatched junction bases: 4. The CDR3 has 13 residues.

The CDR3 protein is CASSLRTGEADTQYF. The CDR3 nucleotides read TGTGCCAGCAGCTTACGGACAGGGGAGGCAGATACGCAGTATTTT. The chain joins TRBV11-2 to TRBJ2-3; 9 nucleotides match TRBD1. CDR3 length: 15 amino acids. Germline V CDR1 and CDR2: SGHAT, FQNNGV. V shed 2 bases and J 4 bases; nucleotides not matched to a gene: 4.

In DNA form, the CDR3 reads TGTGCCAGCAGCGTATCGGGGTACCAAGAGACCCAGTACTTC. Its protein is CASSVSGYQETQYF. The chain has TRBV9 and TRBJ2-5, with a tentative D call TRBD2 (5 bases). The CDR3 totals 14 residues. V lost 1 base to trimming and J lost 0 bases, with 7 bases between them. The germline V gene encodes CDR1 SGDLS and CDR2 YYNGEE.

This clone was seen only once. The V and J genes are TRBV7-9 and TRBJ1-5; no clear D gene. The length of the CDR3 is 11 residues. Germline V lookup: CDR1 SEHNR, CDR2 FQNEAQ (reference sequence). Trimming stripped 5 bases from V and 4 bases from J, with 3 bases between. The chain's CDR3 is CASSPNQPQHF. CDR3 bases: TGTGCCAGCAGCCCGAATCAGCCCCAGCATTTT. Variable domain in full (rest from reference TRBV7-9 and TRBJ1-5): DTGVSQNPRHKITKRGQNVTFRCDPISEHNRLYWYRQTLGQGPEFLTYFQNEAQLEKSRLLSDRFSAERPKGSFSTLEIQRTEQGDSAMYLCASSPNQPQHFGDGTRLSIL.

The chain uses TRBV24-1 and TRBJ2-2, with 9 positions matching TRBD1. V shed 4 bases, J shed 6 bases, and the junction held 5 bases outside the gene matches. Germline loops: CDR1 KGHDR, CDR2 SFDVKD. The CDR3 runs to 15 residues. The CDR3 here is CATSEGQGAAGELFF. CDR3 DNA sequence: TGTGCCACCAGTGAGGGACAGGGCGCGGCCGGGGAGCTGTTTTTT.

The chain uses TRBV4-1 and TRBJ2-7; maybe TRBD1 (6 bases). This CDR3 has 16 residues. CDR1 MGHRA and CDR2 YSYEKL come from the germline V gene. Trimming cost V 3 bases and J 5 bases, with 20 bases left between them. The CDR3 nucleotides read TGCGCCAGCAGCCAGTCGCGATTAGCACAGGGCCACGAGCAGTACTTC. This gives the protein CASSQSRLAQGHEQYF.

The V call is TRBV5-1, the J call TRBJ1-4, with a possible D match to TRBD1 (5 bases). The germline V and J ends were trimmed by 0 bases and 0 bases, with 9 bases remaining between them. This CDR3 region has 16 residues. Germline V gives CDR1 SGHRS, CDR2 YFSETQ. CDR3 residues: CASSLAGAATNEKLFF. CDR3 coding DNA: TGCGCCAGCAGCTTGGCTGGGGCTGCAACTAATGAAAAACTGTTTTTT. The complete variable domain, with remaining parts taken from reference TRBV5-1 and TRBJ1-4, reads KAGVTQTPRYLIKTRGQQVTLSCSPISGHRSVSWYQQTPGQGLQFLFEYFSETQRNKGNFPGRFSGRQFSNSRSEMNVSTLELGDSALYLCASSLAGAATNEKLFFGSGTQLSVL.

The V gene is TRBV11-3, the J gene TRBJ2-3; 9 bases match TRBD2. The ends lost 0 bases at V and 3 bases at J; junction bases unmatched: 7. CDR3 length equals 17 residues. The germline V gene has CDR1 SGHNT and CDR2 YENEEA. CDR3 coding DNA: TGTGCCAGCAGCTTAGATGGCGGGGGGGCCAATACAGATACGCAGTATTTT. It specifies CASSLDGGGANTDTQYF. The variable domain in full, completed from reference TRBV11-3 and TRBJ2-3, reads EAGVVQSPRYKIIEKKQPVAFWCNPISGHNTLYWYLQNLGQGPELLIRYENEEAVDDSQLPKDRFSAERLKGVDSTLKIQPAELGDSAVYLCASSLDGGGANTDTQYFGPGTRLTVL.

J is TRBJ1-4 and V is TRBV5-1; D might be TRBD1 (6 bases). The CDR3 sequence is 14 residues long. The germline V and J ends were trimmed by 0 bases and 8 bases, with 11 bases remaining between them. Germline-derived CDR1 and CDR2 are SGHRS and YFSETQ. CDR3 nucleotide sequence: TGCGCCAGCAGCTTGGTAGGGGGACCGGAAAAACTGTTTTTT. Its translation is CASSLVGGPEKLFF.

This chain uses TRBV11-3 with TRBJ2-3; tentatively, D is TRBD2 (5 bases). The CDR3 has 14 amino acids. The germline V gene encodes CDR1 SGHNT and CDR2 YENEEA. Deletions cut 5 bases from V and 0 bases from J, with 9 bases between. CDR3 sequence: CASSPTRSTDTQYF. Here the CDR3 DNA reads TGTGCCAGCAGCCCTACTAGGAGCACAGATACGCAGTATTTT.

The count of this clone is one. DNA of the CDR3: TGTGCCAGTAGTTCCCGGGAATCCTCACCCTATGGCTACACCTTC. Encoded protein: CASSSRESSPYGYTF. V and J are TRBV19 and TRBJ1-2, with D uncertain. V was cut by 5 bases and J by 4 bases, with 17 bases left in between. This CDR3 has 15 amino acids. The germline V gene has CDR1 LNHDA and CDR2 SQIVND (reference sequence).

The V call is TRBV7-6, the J call TRBJ2-1; 9 positions match TRBD2. J lost 4 bases, V lost 1 base, and 5 bases had no gene match. The CDR3 has 16 amino acids. Germline values: CDR1 SGHVS, CDR2 FNYEAQ. The CDR3 bases are TGTGCCAGCAGCTTAGTTAGCGGGGGAAGATACAATGAGCAGTTCTTC. Translating it yields CASSLVSGGRYNEQFF.

The V and J genes are TRBV7-9 and TRBJ2-1; 8 bases agree with TRBD2. CDR3 length equals 15 residues. Unmatched junction bases numbered 9, after V lost 5 bases and J lost 6 bases. Germline V CDR1 and CDR2: SEHNR, FQNEAQ (reference sequence). The CDR3 is CASSPGGLDFNEQFF. The CDR3 nucleotides are TGTGCCAGCAGCCCGGGGGGACTAGACTTCAATGAGCAGTTCTTC. The full variable domain, with the rest looked up from reference TRBV7-9 and TRBJ2-1, is DTGVSQNPRHKITKRGQNVTFRCDPISEHNRLYWYRQTLGQGPEFLTYFQNEAQLEKSRLLSDRFSAERPKGSFSTLEIQRTEQGDSAMYLCASSPGGLDFNEQFFGPGTRLTVL.

This sequence joins TRBV6-1 and TRBJ1-2; possibly TRBD1 for D (5 bases). This CDR3 region has 14 residues. Germline V gene sequence: CDR1 MNHNS, CDR2 SASEGT. Trimming left V 1 base short and J 8 bases short, with 14 bases between. The CDR3 bases are TGTGCCAGCAGTGAAGTAGGCTGGCGGACAGGCTACACCTTC. This gives the protein CASSEVGWRTGYTF.

The V call is TRBV24-1, the J call TRBJ2-1; 7 positions match TRBD2. The germline V gene encodes CDR1 KGHDR and CDR2 SFDVKD. V trimming: 5 bases; J trimming: 9 bases; junction bases outside the gene matches: 15. CDR3 size: 16 residues. CDR3 amino acids: CATSAGLKRGEPEQFF. CDR3 bases: TGTGCCACCAGTGCAGGGTTGAAGCGGGGCGAACCTGAGCAGTTCTTC.

V gene TRBV19 combines with J gene TRBJ2-3; 10 bases are shared with TRBD2. The V gene's germline CDR1 is LNHDA and CDR2 SQIVND (reference sequence). V gave up 4 bases and J gave up 4 bases; unmatched junction bases: 2. This CDR3 contains 14 residues. In nucleotides, the CDR3 is TGTGCCAGTAGTAGCACTAGCGGGGCAGATACGCAGTATTTT. It is translated as CASSSTSGADTQYF.

The chain is built from TRBV19 and TRBJ2-7; tentatively, D is TRBD1 (6 bases). The germline V and J ends were trimmed by 3 bases and 2 bases, with 11 bases remaining between them. The CDR3 contains 14 residues. CDR1 and CDR2 from the germline V gene are LNHDA and SQIVND (reference sequence). For the CDR3, the DNA is TGTGCCAGTAGTATTTTTGGGGGCCCCTACGAGCAGTACTTC. It codes for CASSIFGGPYEQYF.

The chain couples TRBV11-1 to TRBJ2-1, with 7 nucleotides matching TRBD1. CDR3 size: 14 residues. V shed 4 bases and J 10 bases; nucleotides not matched to a gene: 10. Per the germline V gene, CDR1 is SGHAT and CDR2 is FQDESV (reference sequence). CDR3 bases: TGTGCCAGCAGCTCCCCATACAGGGGTGGCGAGCAGTTCTTC. Amino acid sequence: CASSSPYRGGEQFF.

This clone has only one observation. The gene calls are TRBV2 and TRBJ1-2; tentatively, D is TRBD1 (5 bases). The germline V and J ends were trimmed by 4 bases and 4 bases, with 13 bases remaining between them. Germline values: CDR1 SNHLY, CDR2 FYNNEI. The CDR3 totals 14 residues. The CDR3 DNA reads TGTGCCAGCAGTGTGGGGGGGGTCGGCTATGGCTACACCTTC. Its protein is CASSVGGVGYGYTF.